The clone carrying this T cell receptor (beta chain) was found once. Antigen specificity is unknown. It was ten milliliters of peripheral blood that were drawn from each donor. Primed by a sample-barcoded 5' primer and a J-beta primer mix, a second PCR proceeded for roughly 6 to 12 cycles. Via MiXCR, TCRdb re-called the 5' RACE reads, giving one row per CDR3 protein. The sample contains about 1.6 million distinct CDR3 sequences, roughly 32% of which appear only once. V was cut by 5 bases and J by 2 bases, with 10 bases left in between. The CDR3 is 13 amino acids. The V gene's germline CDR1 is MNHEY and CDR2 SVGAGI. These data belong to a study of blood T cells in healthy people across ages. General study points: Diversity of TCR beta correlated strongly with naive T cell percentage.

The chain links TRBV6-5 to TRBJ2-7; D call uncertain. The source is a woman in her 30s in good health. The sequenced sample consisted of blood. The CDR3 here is CASSETKTYEQYF. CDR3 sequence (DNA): TGTGCCAGCAGTGAGACAAAGACCTACGAGCAGTACTTC.